The next 15 T cell receptor beta chains were all read from a single sample in a study of blood T cell repertoires in COVID-19. The protocol was immunoSEQ multiplex PCR, while the TCRdb copy is restricted to in-frame clones and leaves out a portion. The data hold tens of thousands of clones, with around 82% observed a single time. The specimen sequenced was peripheral blood. All receptors come from a woman older than 75 with acute or convalescent COVID-19.

CDR3 nucleotide sequence: TGTGCCAGCTCTCAGAACGCGGGGAACACCGGGGAGCTGTTTTTT. It encodes CASSQNAGNTGELFF. J is TRBJ2-2 and V is TRBV18; the D gene is possibly TRBD2 (5 bases). The CDR3 is 15 amino acids. The germline CDR1 and CDR2 sequences are KGHSH and LQKENI. The germline V and J ends were trimmed by 6 bases and 1 base, with 12 bases remaining between them.

This clone has just a few counts. V usage is TRBV28 and J usage is TRBJ2-5; TRBD2 might be the D (5 bases). The germline V and J ends were trimmed by 5 bases and 2 bases, with 15 bases remaining between them. Germline CDR1 and CDR2: MDHEN and SYDVKM. CDR3 size: 15 residues. The CDR3, as DNA: TGTGCCAGCAGTAACGGAGCGGCGTTACAAGAGACCCAGTACTTC. Protein: CASSNGAALQETQYF.

This chain connects TRBV5-1 to TRBJ2-7, with 12 bases identical to TRBD2. This CDR3 comprises 18 residues. The V and J ends lost 4 bases and 3 bases, in that order; junction bases with no gene match: 14. Germline lookup yields CDR1 SGHRS and CDR2 YFSETQ. The CDR3 loop reads CASSGTGLATSGGYEQYF. CDR3 coding DNA: TGCGCCAGCAGCGGGACAGGCCTGGCGACTAGCGGGGGCTACGAGCAGTACTTC.

The V call is TRBV15, the J call TRBJ2-3; D is possibly TRBD1 (5 bases). V was pared by 3 bases and J by 2 bases, with 18 bases between. In germline, CDR1 is LNHNV, CDR2 YYDKDF (reference sequence). There are 17 residues in the CDR3. The CDR3 spells CATSRPAGSGITDTQYF. The CDR3 DNA follows: TGTGCCACCAGCAGGCCCGCAGGGTCGGGCATCACAGATACGCAGTATTTT.

V is TRBV28 and J is TRBJ2-1, with D tentatively TRBD2 (5 bases). V gave up 4 bases and J gave up 4 bases, with 17 bases separating them. The CDR3 extends over 16 amino acids. Germline V gene sequence: CDR1 MDHEN, CDR2 SYDVKM. The CDR3 is CASSSPGRAPYNEQFF. In nucleotides, the CDR3 is TGTGCCAGCAGTTCCCCCGGGCGGGCGCCGTACAATGAGCAGTTCTTC.

The rearrangement links TRBV18 to TRBJ1-1; perhaps TRBD1 as D (5 bases). Trimming stripped 5 bases from V and 5 bases from J, with 15 bases between. The CDR3 sequence is 14 residues long. Germline-derived CDR1 and CDR2 are KGHSH and LQKENI. This CDR3 is CASSTDAGMTEAFF. CDR3 DNA sequence: TGTGCCAGCTCAACCGACGCAGGGATGACTGAAGCTTTCTTT.

This clone was observed once. The V call is TRBV6-5, the J call TRBJ1-1; TRBD1 matches at 8 bases. V dropped 6 bases and J dropped 1; count of bases not matched to a gene: 4. The CDR3 covers 14 residues. From germline, CDR1 is MNHEY and CDR2 SVGAGI. DNA of the CDR3: TGTGCCAGCAGACCCGGGACAGGGAACACTGAAGCTTTCTTT. Its translation: CASRPGTGNTEAFF.

In its sample, this clone was seen once. The chain has TRBV12-5 and TRBJ2-1, with TRBD2 matching 7 bases. The CDR3 loop spans 14 amino acids. Losses at the gene ends were 6 bases for V and 6 bases for J; bases not matched to a gene: 8. Germline V gene sequence: CDR1 LGHNT, CDR2 FRNRAP. The CDR3 sequence: CASGMAGAFNEQFF. The DNA for the CDR3 is TGTGCTAGTGGGATGGCGGGAGCTTTCAATGAGCAGTTCTTC.

The gene calls are TRBV19 and TRBJ1-4; 8 positions agree with TRBD1. Per germline, CDR1 LNHDA and CDR2 SQIVND (reference sequence). After removal of 3 bases from V and 8 bases from J, the junction contained 8 bases not matched to a gene. CDR3 length: 15 amino acids. DNA of the CDR3: TGTGCCAGTAGTATCCGAGACAGGGGCTACGAAAAACTGTTTTTT. Encoded protein: CASSIRDRGYEKLFF.

The rearrangement links TRBV27 to TRBJ2-5; 9 bases are a match to TRBD1. Trimming took 2 bases from V and 2 from J; bases not matched to a gene: 0. Germline CDR1 reads MNHEY; CDR2 reads SMNVEV (reference sequence). The CDR3 contains 14 residues. The CDR3 DNA reads as TGTGCCAGCAGTTTAGACAGGGGGCAAGAGACCCAGTACTTC. Amino acid sequence: CASSLDRGQETQYF.

The chain recombines TRBV15 with TRBJ1-5; 7 bases line up with TRBD1. The CDR3 totals 15 residues. Losses at the gene ends were 2 bases for V and 4 bases for J; bases not matched to a gene: 5. Germline V gives CDR1 LNHNV, CDR2 YYDKDF (reference sequence). The CDR3 DNA reads as TGTGCCACCAGCAGACGCGGGACAGAGAATCAGCCCCAGCATTTT. Its translation is CATSRRGTENQPQHF.

The V call is TRBV2, the J call TRBJ1-1; no clear D gene. V was trimmed by 8 bases and J by 0 bases, leaving 10 bases between them. The CDR3 runs to 13 residues. Germline V gene data show CDR1 as SNHLY and CDR2 as FYNNEI. CDR3 loop: CASLLGMNTEAFF. CDR3 sequence (DNA): TGTGCCAGCTTACTGGGCATGAACACTGAAGCTTTCTTT.

The chain joins TRBV2 to TRBJ2-3; D gene uncertain. The CDR3 has 12 residues. Germline lookup yields CDR1 SNHLY and CDR2 FYNNEI. V lost 10 bases and J lost 2, with 10 bases in between. The CDR3 sequence: CATRPTTDTQYF. The DNA for the CDR3 is TGTGCCACTAGACCCACCACAGATACGCAGTATTTT. Looking up the rest from reference TRBV2 and TRBJ2-3 gives the full variable domain: EPEVTQTPSHQVTQMGQEVILRCVPISNHLYFYWYRQILGQKVEFLVSFYNNEISEKSEIFDDQFSVERPDGSNFTLKIRSTKLEDSAMYFCATRPTTDTQYFGPGTRLTVL.

Details on this clone: Additional DNA sequences in this sample encode the identical CDR3. The V gene is TRBV3-1 (or the pseudogene TRBV3-2), the J gene TRBJ1-6, with 9 bases identical to TRBD1. J lost 8 bases, V lost 3 bases, and 11 bases had no gene match. The CDR3 runs 17 residues. Germline CDR1 and CDR2: LGHDT and YNNKEL (reference sequence). CDR3 DNA: TGTGCCAGCAGCCACCTAACAGGGGGCCTAAAAGATTCACCCCTCCACTTT. This sequence encodes CASSHLTGGLKDSPLHF.

This clone was observed a few times. This chain joins TRBV3-1 (or the pseudogene TRBV3-2) and TRBJ2-3, with 8 positions matching TRBD2. With V trimmed by 5 bases and J by 0 bases, 13 bases remained unmatched. In germline, CDR1 is LGHDT, CDR2 YNNKEL (reference sequence). The CDR3 covers 18 residues. CDR3 in DNA: TGTGCCAGCAGCGTCCACCCCCCGGCTAGCGGGAGCACAGATACGCAGTATTTT. Translated: CASSVHPPASGSTDTQYF.